The source of this TCR beta chain is a study of identical twins. Study-wide results and caveats: Those out-of-frame alpha sequences shared by twins showed an excess of low generation probability. Weaker excess twin sharing was observed in beta out-of-frame sequences.

Donors uniformly comprised healthy Caucasians. This clonotype was counted a few times. Its antigen is currently unknown. TCRdb reprocessed the 5' RACE reads via MiXCR and lists one record per CDR3 protein. The sample has some 500,000 distinct CDR3 sequences, approximately 14% seen once. Germline CDR1 MDHEN, CDR2 SYDVKM. The CDR3 spans 14 residues. The V end was cut by 1 base, the J end by 3 bases, with 10 bases between. The same sample was also used in a study of yellow fever vaccine responses in identical twins.

V gene TRBV28 combines with J gene TRBJ2-7; D unclear. The sequence was obtained from a woman under 30 in good health. Sequencing was carried out using CD4+ T cells sorted from blood. CDR3 nucleotide sequence: TGTGCCAGCAGTTTATTCCTGGGTGGCTACGAGCAGTACTTC. Amino acid sequence: CASSLFLGGYEQYF.